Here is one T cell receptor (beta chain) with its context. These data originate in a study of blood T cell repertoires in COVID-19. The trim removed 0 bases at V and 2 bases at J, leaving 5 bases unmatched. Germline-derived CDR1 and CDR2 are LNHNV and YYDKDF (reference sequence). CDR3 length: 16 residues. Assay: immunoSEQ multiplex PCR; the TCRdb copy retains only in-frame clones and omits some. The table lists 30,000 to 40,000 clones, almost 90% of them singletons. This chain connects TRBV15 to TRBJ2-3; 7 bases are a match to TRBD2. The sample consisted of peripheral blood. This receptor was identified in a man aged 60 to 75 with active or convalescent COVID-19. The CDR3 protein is CATSRETSGTTDTQYF. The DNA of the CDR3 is TGTGCCACCAGCAGAGAGACGAGCGGGACCACAGATACGCAGTATTTT.